This T cell receptor beta chain was profiled in a study of blood T cell repertoires in COVID-19. For the study at large: Sources were T cells, B-cell-depleted T cells, or PBMCs; the material itself was cDNA or gDNA.

This clone was seen a handful of times. The J segment lost 2 bases and the V segment lost 8 bases, leaving 5 bases of the junction unmatched. The germline gives CDR1 SEHNR, CDR2 FQNEAQ (reference sequence). CDR3 size: 13 residues. Method: immunoSEQ multiplex PCR; TCRdb's copy keeps in-frame clones and lacks some. The sample records hundreds of thousands of clones, roughly 85% being singletons. Sequencing was done on a sample of PBMCs or T cells enriched from blood (not recorded which). The chain combines TRBV7-9 with TRBJ1-2; TRBD1 aligns across 7 bases. This TCR derives from a woman in her 30s who had been exposed to COVID-19. Written as DNA, the CDR3 is TGTGCCAGCCGGGACAGTTTCAACTATGGCTACACCTTC. It codes for CASRDSFNYGYTF. The full variable domain, rest sourced from reference TRBV7-9 and TRBJ1-2, is DTGVSQNPRHKITKRGQNVTFRCDPISEHNRLYWYRQTLGQGPEFLTYFQNEAQLEKSRLLSDRFSAERPKGSFSTLEIQRTEQGDSAMYLCASRDSFNYGYTFGSGTRLTVV.